This record concerns one T cell receptor (beta chain) sequence. This sample was taken from a study of CXCR3-negative and CXCR3-positive naive CD8 T cells. CDR1 and CDR2 (germline): GTSNPN, SVGIG (reference sequence). CDR3 length: 13 amino acids. Libraries of TRB cDNA were made by 5' RACE and carried UMIs. TCRdb re-called the 5' RACE reads; every CDR3 protein appears as one record, without DNA. Its listing shows 56,000 or so distinct CDR3 sequences. Source material: memory CD8+ T cells from blood. The chain recombines TRBV30 with TRBJ1-5; TCRdb lists TRBD1, though no DNA is available to test this call. This clonotype was obtained from a human donor in good health. Some clones in this sample may be carry-over from other donors' samples. The CDR3 region is CDGAGYSNQPQHF.